This T cell receptor (beta chain) was found in a study of technical replicates of blood from a few donors. The CDR3 has 12 amino acids. V shed 6 bases and J shed 6 bases, with 11 bases lying between them. Germline V lookup: CDR1 MRHNA, CDR2 SNTAGT. The method was immunoSEQ multiplex PCR; TCRdb's version includes in-frame clones alone and lacks a portion of them. This table holds about 48,000 clones, about 90% found once. Sequenced material: PBMCs. This chain connects TRBV6-4 to TRBJ1-2; D gene uncertain. This TCR was sampled from a human donor in good health. Some clones in this sample may be carry-over from other donors' samples. DNA of the CDR3: TGTGCCAGCAGACGGACTTGGCATGGCTACACCTTC. Its protein is CASRRTWHGYTF.